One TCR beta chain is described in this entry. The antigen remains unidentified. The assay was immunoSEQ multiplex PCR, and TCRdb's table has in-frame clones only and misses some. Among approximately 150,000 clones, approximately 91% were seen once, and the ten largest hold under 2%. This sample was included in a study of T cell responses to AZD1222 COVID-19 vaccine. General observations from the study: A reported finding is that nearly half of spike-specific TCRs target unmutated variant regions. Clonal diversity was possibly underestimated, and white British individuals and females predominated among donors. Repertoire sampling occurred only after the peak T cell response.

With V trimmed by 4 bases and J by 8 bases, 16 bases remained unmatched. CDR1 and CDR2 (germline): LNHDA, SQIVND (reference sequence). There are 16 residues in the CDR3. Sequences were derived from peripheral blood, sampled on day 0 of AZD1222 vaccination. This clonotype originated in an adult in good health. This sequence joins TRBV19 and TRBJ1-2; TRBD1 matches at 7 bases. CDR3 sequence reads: CASSTTNRGPIRGYTF. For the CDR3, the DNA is TGTGCCAGTAGTACCACGAACAGGGGTCCTATCCGGGGCTACACCTTC.